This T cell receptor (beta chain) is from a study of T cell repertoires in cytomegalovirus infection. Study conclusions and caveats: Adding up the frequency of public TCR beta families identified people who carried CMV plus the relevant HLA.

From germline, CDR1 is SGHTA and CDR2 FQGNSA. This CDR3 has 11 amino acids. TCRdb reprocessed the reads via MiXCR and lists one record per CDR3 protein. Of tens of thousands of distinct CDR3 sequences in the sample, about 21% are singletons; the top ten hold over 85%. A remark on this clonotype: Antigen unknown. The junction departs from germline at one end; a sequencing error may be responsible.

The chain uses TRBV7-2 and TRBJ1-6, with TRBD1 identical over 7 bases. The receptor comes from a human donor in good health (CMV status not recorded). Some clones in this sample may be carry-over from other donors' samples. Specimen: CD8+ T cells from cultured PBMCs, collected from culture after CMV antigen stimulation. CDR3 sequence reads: CASSPGQVLAF. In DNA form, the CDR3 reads TGTGCCAGCAGCCCTGGACAGGTTCTAGCCTTT. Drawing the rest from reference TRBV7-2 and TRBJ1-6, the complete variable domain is GAGVSQSPSNKVTEKGKDVELRCDPISGHTALYWYRQSLGQGLEFLIYFQGNSAPDKSGLPSDRFSAERTGGSVSTLTIQRTQQEDSAVYLCASSPGQVLAFGNGTRLTVT.